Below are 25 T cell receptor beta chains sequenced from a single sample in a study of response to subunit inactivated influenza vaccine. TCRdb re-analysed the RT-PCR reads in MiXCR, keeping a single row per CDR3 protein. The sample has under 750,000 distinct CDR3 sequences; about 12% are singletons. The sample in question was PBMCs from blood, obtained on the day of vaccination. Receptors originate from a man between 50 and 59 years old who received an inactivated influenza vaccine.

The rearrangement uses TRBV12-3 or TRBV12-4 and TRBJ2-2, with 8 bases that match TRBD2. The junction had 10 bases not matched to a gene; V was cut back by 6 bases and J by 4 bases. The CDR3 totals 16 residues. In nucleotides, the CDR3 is TGTGCCAGCAGCAACCATGCGGCGGGGGGCACCGGGGAGCTGTTTTTT. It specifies CASSNHAAGGTGELFF.

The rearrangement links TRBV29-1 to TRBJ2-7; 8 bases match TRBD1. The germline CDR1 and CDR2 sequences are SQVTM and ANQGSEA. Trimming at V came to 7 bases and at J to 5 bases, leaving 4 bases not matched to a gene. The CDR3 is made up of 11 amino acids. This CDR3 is CSGQGRNEQYF. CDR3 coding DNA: TGCAGCGGACAGGGGAGAAACGAGCAGTACTTC.

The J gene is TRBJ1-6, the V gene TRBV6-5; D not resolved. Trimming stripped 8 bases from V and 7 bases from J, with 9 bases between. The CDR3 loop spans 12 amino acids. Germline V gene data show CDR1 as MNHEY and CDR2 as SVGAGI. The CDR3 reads CASARENSPLHF. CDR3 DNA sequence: TGTGCCAGCGCCCGGGAAAATTCACCCCTCCACTTT.

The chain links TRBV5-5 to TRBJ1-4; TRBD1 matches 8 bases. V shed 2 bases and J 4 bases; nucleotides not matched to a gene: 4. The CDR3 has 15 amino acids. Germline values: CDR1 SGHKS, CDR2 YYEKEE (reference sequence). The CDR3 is CASSFRTGNNEKLFF. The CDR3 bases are TGTGCCAGCAGCTTCCGGACAGGGAATAATGAAAAACTGTTTTTT.

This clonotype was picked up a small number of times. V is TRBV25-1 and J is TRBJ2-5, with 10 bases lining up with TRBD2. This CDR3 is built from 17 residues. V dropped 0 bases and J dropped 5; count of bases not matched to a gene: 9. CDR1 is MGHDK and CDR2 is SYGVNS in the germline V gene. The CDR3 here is CASSEYSSGRSGETQYF. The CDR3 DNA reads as TGTGCCAGCAGTGAATACTCTAGCGGGAGATCAGGCGAGACCCAGTACTTC.

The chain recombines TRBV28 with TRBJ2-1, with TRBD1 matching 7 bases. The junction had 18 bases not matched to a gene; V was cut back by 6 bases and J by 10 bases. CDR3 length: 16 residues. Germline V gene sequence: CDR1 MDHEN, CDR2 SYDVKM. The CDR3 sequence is CASSNARDSERREQFF. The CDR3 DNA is TGTGCCAGCAGCAACGCCCGGGACAGTGAGAGACGGGAGCAGTTCTTC.

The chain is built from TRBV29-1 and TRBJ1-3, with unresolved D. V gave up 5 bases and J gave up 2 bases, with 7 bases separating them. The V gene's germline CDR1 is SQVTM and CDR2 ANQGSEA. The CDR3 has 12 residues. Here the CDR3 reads CSVSGTGNTIYF. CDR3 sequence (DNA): TGCAGCGTTTCGGGGACTGGAAACACCATATATTTT. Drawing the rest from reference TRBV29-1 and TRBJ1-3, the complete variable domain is SAVISQKPSRDICQRGTSLTIQCQVDSQVTMMFWYRQQPGQSLTLIATANQGSEATYESGFVIDKFPISRPNLTFSTLTVSNMSPEDSSIYLCSVSGTGNTIYFGEGSWLTVV.

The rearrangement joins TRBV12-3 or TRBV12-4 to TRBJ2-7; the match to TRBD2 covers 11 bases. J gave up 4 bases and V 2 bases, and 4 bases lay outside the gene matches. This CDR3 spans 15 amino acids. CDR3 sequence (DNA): TGTGCCAGCAGTTTACCTAGCGGGGGGCGGTACGAGCAGTACTTC. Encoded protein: CASSLPSGGRYEQYF.

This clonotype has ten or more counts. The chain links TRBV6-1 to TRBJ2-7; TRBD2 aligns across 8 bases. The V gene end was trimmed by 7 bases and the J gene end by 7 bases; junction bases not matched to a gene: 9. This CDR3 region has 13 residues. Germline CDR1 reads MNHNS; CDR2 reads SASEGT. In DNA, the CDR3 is TGTGCCAGCACAACGACTAGCGCGGGTGAGCAGTACTTC. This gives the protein CASTTTSAGEQYF.

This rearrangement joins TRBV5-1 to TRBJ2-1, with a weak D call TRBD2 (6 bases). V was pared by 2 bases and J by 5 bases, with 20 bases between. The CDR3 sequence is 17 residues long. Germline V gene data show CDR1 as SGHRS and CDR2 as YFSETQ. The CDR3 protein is CASSFWGRRVWDNEQFF. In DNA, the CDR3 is TGCGCCAGCAGCTTCTGGGGAAGGAGGGTTTGGGACAATGAGCAGTTCTTC. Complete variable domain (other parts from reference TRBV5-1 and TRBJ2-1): KAGVTQTPRYLIKTRGQQVTLSCSPISGHRSVSWYQQTPGQGLQFLFEYFSETQRNKGNFPGRFSGRQFSNSRSEMNVSTLELGDSALYLCASSFWGRRVWDNEQFFGPGTRLTVL.

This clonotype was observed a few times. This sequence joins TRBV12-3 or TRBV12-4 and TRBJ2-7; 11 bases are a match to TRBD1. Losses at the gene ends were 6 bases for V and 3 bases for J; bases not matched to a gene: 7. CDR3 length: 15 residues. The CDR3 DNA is TGTGCCAGCAGCGACGGACAGGGGGCTCTCTACGAGCAGTACTTC. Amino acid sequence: CASSDGQGALYEQYF.

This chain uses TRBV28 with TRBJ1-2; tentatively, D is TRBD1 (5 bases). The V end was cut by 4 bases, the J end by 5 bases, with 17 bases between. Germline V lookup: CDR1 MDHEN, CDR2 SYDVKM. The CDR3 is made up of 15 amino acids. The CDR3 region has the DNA TGTGCCAGCAGTTCCCCAGGGCGGGGGGGGTATGGCTACACCTTC. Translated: CASSSPGRGGYGYTF.

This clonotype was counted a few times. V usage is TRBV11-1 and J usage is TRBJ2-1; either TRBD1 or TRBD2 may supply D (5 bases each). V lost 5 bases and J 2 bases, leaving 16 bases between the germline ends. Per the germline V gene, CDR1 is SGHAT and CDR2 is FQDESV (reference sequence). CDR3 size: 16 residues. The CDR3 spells CASSPPEGNTYNEQFF. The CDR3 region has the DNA TGTGCCAGCAGCCCGCCTGAGGGGAACACCTACAATGAGCAGTTCTTC. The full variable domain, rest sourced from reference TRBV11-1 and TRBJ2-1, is EAEVAQSPRYKITEKSQAVAFWCDPISGHATLYWYRQILGQGPELLVQFQDESVVDDSQLPKDRFSAERLKGVDSTLKIQPAELGDSAMYLCASSPPEGNTYNEQFFGPGTRLTVL.

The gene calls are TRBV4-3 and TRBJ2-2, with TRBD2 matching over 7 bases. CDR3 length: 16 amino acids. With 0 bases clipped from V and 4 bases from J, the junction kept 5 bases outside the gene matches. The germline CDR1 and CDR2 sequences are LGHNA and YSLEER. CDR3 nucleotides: TGCGCCAGCAGCCAAGAGCGCGGGAGTAGCACCGGGGAGCTGTTTTTT. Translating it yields CASSQERGSSTGELFF.

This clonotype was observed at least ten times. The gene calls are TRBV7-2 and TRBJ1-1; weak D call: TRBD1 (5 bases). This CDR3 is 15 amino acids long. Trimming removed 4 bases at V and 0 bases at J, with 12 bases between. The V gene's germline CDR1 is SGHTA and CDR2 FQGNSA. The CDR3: CASSSTGTLNTEAFF. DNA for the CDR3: TGTGCCAGCAGCTCAACAGGCACCCTGAACACTGAAGCTTTCTTT.

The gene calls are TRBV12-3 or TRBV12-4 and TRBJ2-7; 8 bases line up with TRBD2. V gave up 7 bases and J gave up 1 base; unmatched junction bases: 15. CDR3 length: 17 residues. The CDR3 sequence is CASIRPGGVGFSYEQYF. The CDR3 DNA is TGTGCCAGCATTCGCCCGGGGGGGGTAGGGTTTTCCTACGAGCAGTACTTC.

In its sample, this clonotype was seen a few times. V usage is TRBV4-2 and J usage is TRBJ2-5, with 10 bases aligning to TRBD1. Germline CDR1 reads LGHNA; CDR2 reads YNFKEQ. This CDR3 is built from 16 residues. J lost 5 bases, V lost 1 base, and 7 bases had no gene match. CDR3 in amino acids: CASSQGDRGRWETQYF. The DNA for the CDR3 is TGTGCCAGCAGCCAAGGAGACAGGGGGCGATGGGAGACCCAGTACTTC.

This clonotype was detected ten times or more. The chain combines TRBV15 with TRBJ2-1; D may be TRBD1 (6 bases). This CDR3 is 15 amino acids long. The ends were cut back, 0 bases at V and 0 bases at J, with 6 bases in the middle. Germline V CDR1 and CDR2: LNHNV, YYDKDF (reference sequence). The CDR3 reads CATSRDRGSYNEQFF. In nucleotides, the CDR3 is TGTGCCACCAGCAGAGACAGGGGCTCCTACAATGAGCAGTTCTTC.

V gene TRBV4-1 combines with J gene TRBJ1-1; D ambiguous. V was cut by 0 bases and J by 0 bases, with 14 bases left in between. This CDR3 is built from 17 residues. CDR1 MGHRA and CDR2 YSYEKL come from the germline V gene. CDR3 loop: CASSQDRSLGMNTEAFF. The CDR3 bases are TGCGCCAGCAGCCAAGATCGATCCCTCGGGATGAACACTGAAGCTTTCTTT.

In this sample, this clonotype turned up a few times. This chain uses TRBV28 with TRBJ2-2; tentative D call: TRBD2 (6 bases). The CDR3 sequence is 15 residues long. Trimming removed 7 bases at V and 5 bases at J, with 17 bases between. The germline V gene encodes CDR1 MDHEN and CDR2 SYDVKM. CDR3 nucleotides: TGTGCCAGCAACCCTGCGGGAAGACGAACCGGGGAGCTGTTTTTT. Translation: CASNPAGRRTGELFF. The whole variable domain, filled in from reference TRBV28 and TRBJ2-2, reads DVKVTQSSRYLVKRTGEKVFLECVQDMDHENMFWYRQDPGLGLRLIYFSYDVKMKEKGDIPEGYSVSREKKERFSLILESASTNQTSMYLCASNPAGRRTGELFFGEGSRLTVL.

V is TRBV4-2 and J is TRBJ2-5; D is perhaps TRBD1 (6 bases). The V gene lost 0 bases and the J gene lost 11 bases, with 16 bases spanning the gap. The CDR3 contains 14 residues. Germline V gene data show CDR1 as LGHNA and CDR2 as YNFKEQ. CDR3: CASSQDGQGMTQYF. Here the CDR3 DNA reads TGTGCCAGCAGCCAAGATGGGCAGGGGATGACACAGTACTTC.

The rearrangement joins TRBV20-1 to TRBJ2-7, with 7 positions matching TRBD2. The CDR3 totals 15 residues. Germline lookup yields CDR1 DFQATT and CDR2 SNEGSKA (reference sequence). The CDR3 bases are TGCAGGGGGAGGGACGCCACCCCTGCGACCTACGAGCAGTACTTC. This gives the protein CRGRDATPATYEQYF.

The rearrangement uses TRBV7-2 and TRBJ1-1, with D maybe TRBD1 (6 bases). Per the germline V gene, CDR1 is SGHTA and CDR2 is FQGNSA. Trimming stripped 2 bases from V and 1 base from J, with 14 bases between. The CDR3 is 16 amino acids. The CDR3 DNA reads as TGTGCCAGCAGCTTAATGATGAGGGGGGGGAACACTGAAGCTTTCTTT. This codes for CASSLMMRGGNTEAFF.

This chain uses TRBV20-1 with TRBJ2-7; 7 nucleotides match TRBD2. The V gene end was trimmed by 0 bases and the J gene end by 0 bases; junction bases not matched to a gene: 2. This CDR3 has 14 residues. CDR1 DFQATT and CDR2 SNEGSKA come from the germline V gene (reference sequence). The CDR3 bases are TGCAGTGCTAGAGATCAGCGGGGCTCCTACGAGCAGTACTTC. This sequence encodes CSARDQRGSYEQYF.

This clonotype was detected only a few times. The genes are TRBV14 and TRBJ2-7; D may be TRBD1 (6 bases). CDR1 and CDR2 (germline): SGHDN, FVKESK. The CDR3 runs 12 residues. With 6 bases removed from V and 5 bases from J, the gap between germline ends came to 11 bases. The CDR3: CASRGGMDEQYF. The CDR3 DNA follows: TGTGCCAGCAGAGGGGGAATGGACGAGCAGTACTTC.